A selection of T cell receptor beta chains follows, all from one sample in a study of shared clonotypes between healthy human individuals. TCRdb's table, derived via immunoSEQ multiplex PCR, lists solely in-frame clones and lacks some. The data hold approximately 840,000 clones, with 95% to 97% observed a single time. The sequenced sample was naive CD8+ T cells sorted from blood. These receptors came from a man aged 30 to 39 in good health. Each CDR3 is given with its conserved first and last residue. Each record gives: V gene, J gene, D gene, clone size, CDR3 protein, CDR3 DNA. A D gene is named only where the DNA matches it firmly. Clone sizes are given selectively: once, few, many, or a class where the clone is expanded.

V: TRBV29-1; J: TRBJ2-3; D: TRBD2; size: -; CDR3: CSVGLAGGADTQYF; DNA: TGCAGCGTGGGGCTAGCGGGAGGTGCAGATACGCAGTATTTT
V: TRBV2; J: TRBJ2-2; D: -; size: -; CDR3: CASLGESYTGELFF; DNA: TGTGCCAGCCTGGGCGAGAGTTACACCGGGGAGCTGTTTTTT
V: TRBV6-5; J: TRBJ2-3; D: -; size: -; CDR3: CASSTRGTDTQYF; DNA: TGTGCCAGCAGTACTAGGGGCACAGATACGCAGTATTTT
V: TRBV19; J: TRBJ2-7; D: -; size: once; CDR3: CASSITSSSYEQYF; DNA: TGTGCCAGTAGTATCACTAGCAGCTCCTACGAGCAGTACTTC
V: TRBV27; J: TRBJ2-5; D: TRBD2; size: once; CDR3: CASSYMAGGPAETQYF; DNA: TGTGCCAGCAGTTATATGGCGGGAGGGCCCGCAGAGACCCAGTACTTC
V: TRBV14; J: TRBJ2-1; D: TRBD2; size: -; CDR3: CASRGKTSGRADEQFF; DNA: TGTGCCAGCAGGGGAAAGACTAGCGGGAGGGCAGATGAGCAGTTCTTC
V: TRBV19; J: TRBJ2-1; D: TRBD2; size: -; CDR3: CASSRAGGFNEQFF; DNA: TGTGCCAGTAGTCGGGCGGGAGGTTTCAATGAGCAGTTCTTC
V: TRBV2; J: TRBJ2-1; D: TRBD2; size: once; CDR3: CASSDGLAVDNEQFF; DNA: TGTGCCAGCAGTGATGGACTAGCGGTTGACAATGAGCAGTTCTTC
V: TRBV7-9; J: TRBJ2-5; D: -; size: -; CDR3: CASSLLVNLGETQYF; DNA: TGTGCCAGCAGCTTACTAGTAAATCTAGGGGAGACCCAGTACTTC
V: TRBV19; J: TRBJ2-7; D: TRBD1; size: -; CDR3: CASEDRGRYEQYF; DNA: TGTGCCAGCGAGGACAGGGGGCGGTACGAGCAGTACTTC
V: TRBV18; J: TRBJ2-7; D: -; size: -; CDR3: CASSPRTGLRAGQYF; DNA: TGTGCCAGCTCTCCCAGAACCGGGCTCCGTGCCGGGCAGTACTTC
V: TRBV7-8; J: TRBJ2-7; D: -; size: -; CDR3: CASSLAGGIGSYEQYF; DNA: TGTGCCAGCAGCTTAGCAGGGGGGATCGGCTCCTACGAGCAGTACTTC
V: TRBV6-1; J: TRBJ2-5; D: TRBD2; size: -; CDR3: CASSAGLAGGQQETQYF; DNA: TGTGCCAGCAGTGCTGGACTAGCGGGAGGTCAACAAGAGACCCAGTACTTC
V: TRBV7-9; J: TRBJ2-7; D: -; size: -; CDR3: CASSLVRQGGSYEQYF; DNA: TGTGCCAGCAGCTTAGTTCGACAGGGAGGAAGCTACGAGCAGTACTTC
V: TRBV28; J: TRBJ2-4; D: -; size: -; CDR3: CASTDPRAQGNIQYF; DNA: TGTGCCAGCACCGACCCCCGGGCGCAGGGAAACATTCAGTACTTC
V: TRBV5-5; J: TRBJ2-3; D: -; size: -; CDR3: CASNSGGGTDTQYF; DNA: TGTGCCAGCAACTCAGGGGGGGGTACAGATACGCAGTATTTT
V: TRBV4-3; J: TRBJ1-5; D: -; size: -; CDR3: CASSQDNKDNSINQPQHF; DNA: TGCGCCAGCAGCCAAGACAACAAGGACAACTCCATCAATCAGCCCCAGCATTTT
V: TRBV13; J: TRBJ2-3; D: -; size: -; CDR3: CASSLGSDTQYF; DNA: TGTGCCAGCAGCCTGGGGTCAGATACGCAGTATTTT
V: TRBV5-1; J: TRBJ2-3; D: -; size: -; CDR3: CASSIETSDTQYF; DNA: TGCGCCAGCAGCATAGAGACTTCCGATACGCAGTATTTT
V: TRBV7-9; J: TRBJ2-1; D: TRBD1; size: -; CDR3: CASSSPSAGGADEQFF; DNA: TGTGCCAGCAGCTCACCGTCGGCAGGGGGCGCGGATGAGCAGTTCTTC
V: TRBV5-1; J: TRBJ2-7; D: -; size: -; CDR3: CASSVAGHGYEQYF; DNA: TGCGCCAGCAGCGTTGCAGGGCACGGTTACGAGCAGTACTTC
V: TRBV2; J: TRBJ1-2; D: -; size: -; CDR3: CASRGRPEEYGYTF; DNA: TGTGCCAGCAGGGGACGGCCTGAGGAATATGGCTACACCTTC
V: TRBV12-2; J: TRBJ1-5; D: -; size: -; CDR3: CASRLQFPHF; DNA: TGTGCAAGTCGCTTACAGTTTCCGCATTTT
V: TRBV29-1; J: TRBJ1-2; D: TRBD1; size: -; CDR3: CSVEIGGTGVYGYTF; DNA: TGCAGCGTTGAAATAGGAGGGACAGGGGTTTATGGCTACACCTTC
V: TRBV5-5; J: TRBJ2-1; D: -; size: once; CDR3: CASSLGPRDGHNEQFF; DNA: TGTGCCAGCAGCTTGGGACCCCGGGACGGCCACAATGAGCAGTTCTTC
V: TRBV9; J: TRBJ2-6; D: -; size: -; CDR3: CASSGSRERSGANVLTF; DNA: TGTGCCAGCAGTGGCTCTCGGGAGCGGTCTGGGGCCAACGTCCTGACTTTC
V: TRBV9; J: TRBJ2-3; D: TRBD1; size: -; CDR3: CASSVTGTGVGDTQYF; DNA: TGTGCCAGCAGCGTAACCGGGACAGGGGTGGGAGATACGCAGTATTTT
V: TRBV29-1; J: TRBJ2-7; D: -; size: -; CDR3: CSVEDAGRGYEQYF; DNA: TGCAGCGTTGAAGATGCCGGCAGGGGCTACGAGCAGTACTTC
V: TRBV7-9; J: TRBJ2-7; D: TRBD1; size: -; CDR3: CASSLVTGALYEQYF; DNA: TGTGCCAGCAGCTTAGTCACAGGGGCCCTCTACGAGCAGTACTTC
V: TRBV27; J: TRBJ2-1; D: -; size: -; CDR3: CASSIFEGNEQFF; DNA: TGTGCCAGCTCTATTTTTGAGGGGAATGAGCAGTTCTTC
V: TRBV29-1; J: TRBJ2-7; D: -; size: -; CDR3: CSFRRGSYEQYF; DNA: TGCAGCTTCCGGAGGGGTTCCTACGAGCAGTACTTC
V: TRBV7-9; J: TRBJ2-3; D: -; size: -; CDR3: CASSALGESGTDTQYF; DNA: TGTGCCAGCAGCGCGCTAGGAGAAAGCGGAACAGATACGCAGTATTTT
V: TRBV5-1; J: TRBJ2-7; D: -; size: -; CDR3: CASSFGGRNPYEQYF; DNA: TGCGCCAGCAGTTTCGGGGGTCGGAACCCCTACGAGCAGTACTTC
V: TRBV2; J: TRBJ2-3; D: TRBD1; size: -; CDR3: CASSDRGRWTDTQYF; DNA: TGTGCCAGCAGTGACAGGGGGCGCTGGACAGATACGCAGTATTTT
V: TRBV4-1; J: TRBJ1-1; D: TRBD1; size: -; CDR3: CASRQQPTGYDTEAFF; DNA: TGCGCCAGCAGACAGCAACCGACAGGGTATGACACTGAAGCTTTCTTT
V: TRBV5-8; J: TRBJ1-1; D: -; size: -; CDR3: CASRLAGGTEAFF; DNA: TGTGCCAGCAGGTTGGCCGGGGGAACTGAAGCTTTCTTT
V: TRBV29-1; J: TRBJ2-7; D: -; size: once; CDR3: CSVVKDSSYEQYF; DNA: TGCAGCGTTGTAAAGGATAGCTCCTACGAGCAGTACTTC
V: TRBV7-9; J: TRBJ2-7; D: TRBD2; size: -; CDR3: CASSQPTGTSGPEQYF; DNA: TGTGCCAGCAGCCAACCAACCGGGACTAGCGGGCCCGAGCAGTACTTC
V: TRBV7-8; J: TRBJ2-1; D: TRBD2; size: once; CDR3: CASSLRLAGGHNEQFF; DNA: TGTGCCAGCAGCCTAAGACTAGCGGGAGGTCACAATGAGCAGTTCTTC
V: TRBV5-6; J: TRBJ2-7; D: -; size: -; CDR3: CASSLSVSGTYEQYF; DNA: TGTGCCAGCAGCTTGAGTGTTAGCGGAACCTACGAGCAGTACTTC
V: TRBV30; J: TRBJ1-3; D: -; size: -; CDR3: CAVFPGKEGNTIYF; DNA: TGTGCCGTTTTTCCGGGGAAGGAAGGAAACACCATATATTTT
V: TRBV7-2; J: TRBJ2-3; D: -; size: -; CDR3: CASSGLVDTQYF; DNA: TGTGCCAGCAGCGGACTTGTAGATACGCAGTATTTT
V: TRBV21-1; J: TRBJ2-6; D: -; size: -; CDR3: CASSIPTPSRQGVSANVLTF; DNA: TGTGCCAGCAGCATTCCCACTCCCTCAAGACAGGGCGTATCGGCCAACGTCCTGACTTTC
V: TRBV27; J: TRBJ1-4; D: -; size: -; CDR3: CASSKGEKLFF; DNA: TGTGCCAGCTCAAAGGGGGAAAAACTGTTTTTT
V: TRBV7-3; J: TRBJ2-1; D: -; size: -; CDR3: CASSLSIYEQFF; DNA: TGTGCCAGCAGCTTAAGTATATATGAGCAGTTCTTC
V: TRBV29-1; J: TRBJ1-1; D: TRBD1; size: -; CDR3: CSVDTGASNTEAFF; DNA: TGCAGCGTTGATACAGGGGCGTCGAACACTGAAGCTTTCTTT
V: TRBV5-4; J: TRBJ2-7; D: -; size: -; CDR3: CASSLSGDSYEQYF; DNA: TGTGCCAGCAGCTTGTCTGGGGACTCCTACGAGCAGTACTTC
V: TRBV29-1; J: TRBJ2-3; D: TRBD2; size: few; CDR3: CSVGGRSNTQYF; DNA: TGCAGCGTTGGCGGGAGGTCTAATACGCAGTATTTT
V: TRBV4-1; J: TRBJ2-7; D: -; size: -; CDR3: CASSQEYFSYEQYF; DNA: TGCGCCAGCAGCCAAGAGTACTTTTCCTACGAGCAGTACTTC
V: TRBV5-1; J: TRBJ2-7; D: -; size: -; CDR3: CASSLPSYEQYF; DNA: TGCGCCAGCAGCTTGCCCTCCTACGAGCAGTACTTC
V: TRBV7-9; J: TRBJ1-2; D: -; size: few; CDR3: CASSRFSGNYGYTF; DNA: TGTGCCAGCAGCAGATTTAGTGGTAACTATGGCTACACCTTC
V: TRBV7-2; J: TRBJ1-1; D: -; size: -; CDR3: CASSVGLLNTEAFF; DNA: TGTGCCAGCAGCGTGGGACTTCTGAACACTGAAGCTTTCTTT